Listed here are 16 T cell receptor beta chains from one sample, sequenced in a study of early T cells in non-severe SARS-CoV-2 infection. A single record per CDR3 protein comes from TCRdb applying MiXCR to the 5' RACE reads. The repertoire has roughly 50,000 distinct CDR3 sequences, over 5% of them found once; the top ten carry approximately 6.9%. Sequences were derived from whole blood, sampled at baseline. These receptor sequences come from an adult who was a healthcare worker with PCR-confirmed SARS-CoV-2 infection or an uninfected control (not recorded which).

This clonotype was seen many times. The chain combines TRBV5-1 with TRBJ1-1; 9 positions match TRBD1. Trimming cost V 5 bases and J 4 bases; bases outside gene matches: 9. The germline V gene encodes CDR1 SGHRS and CDR2 YFSETQ. The CDR3 has 15 amino acids. The CDR3 bases are TGCGCCAGCAGTTGGGGGACAGGGTCGGGCACTGAAGCTTTCTTT. This codes for CASSWGTGSGTEAFF.

This clonotype was found many times. The chain links TRBV5-4 to TRBJ1-2; D uncertain. This CDR3 contains 13 residues. In germline, CDR1 is SGHNT, CDR2 YYREEE (reference sequence). Trimming removed 3 bases at V and 8 bases at J, with 14 bases between. The CDR3 sequence is CASSSLDGSGYTF. The CDR3 nucleotides read TGTGCCAGCAGCTCTCTGGACGGCTCAGGCTACACCTTC.

This clonotype has a handful of counts. The V call is TRBV2, the J call TRBJ1-5, with unresolved D. The CDR3 length is 12 residues. The ends were cut back, 3 bases at V and 3 bases at J, with 3 bases in the middle. Per germline, CDR1 SNHLY and CDR2 FYNNEI. CDR3 region: CASSDPNQPQHF. The CDR3 coding sequence is TGTGCCAGCAGTGACCCCAATCAGCCCCAGCATTTT.

The chain couples TRBV7-2 to TRBJ2-1; D remains ambiguous. Trimming removed 5 bases from V and 0 bases from J, with 5 bases in between. Germline lookup yields CDR1 SGHTA and CDR2 FQGNSA. This CDR3 is 13 amino acids long. The CDR3 loop is CASSLISYNEQFF. CDR3 DNA sequence: TGTGCCAGCAGCCTCATCTCCTACAATGAGCAGTTCTTC.

The genes are TRBV6-4 and TRBJ2-1; D gene uncertain. The germline V gene encodes CDR1 MRHNA and CDR2 SNTAGT. The V gene lost 4 bases and the J gene lost 6 bases, with 10 bases spanning the gap. This CDR3 is 13 amino acids long. The CDR3 nucleotides are TGTGCCAGCAGTGCCTCTGGCGTCAATGAGCAGTTCTTC. Protein sequence: CASSASGVNEQFF.

Regarding this clonotype: This clone may be a read error of a much larger clone one base away. The genes are TRBV6-1 and TRBJ1-2; TRBD1 might be the D (6 bases). The CDR3 covers 15 residues. CDR1 MNHNS and CDR2 SASEGT come from the germline V gene. Between the trimmed V and J ends, which lost 10 bases and 5 bases, there was a span of 23 bases. This CDR3 reads CAIQLQGTSIYGYTF. The CDR3 bases are TGTGCCATTCAGCTACAGGGAACAAGCATTTATGGCTACACCTTC.

As for this clonotype: Relative to the germline gene, one junction end is altered; a read error may explain this. CDR3 sequence: CAGSLDGTKADTQYF. The CDR3 DNA reads as TGCGCCGGCAGCTTGGATGGGACTAAGGCGGATACGCAGTATTTT. V is TRBV5-1 and J is TRBJ2-3; 7 bases align to TRBD2. The CDR3 consists of 15 residues. From germline, CDR1 is SGHRS and CDR2 YFSETQ. The whole variable domain, remainder taken from reference TRBV5-1 and TRBJ2-3, is KAGVTQTPRYLIKTRGQQVTLSCSPISGHRSVSWYQQTPGQGLQFLFEYFSETQRNKGNFPGRFSGRQFSNSRSEMNVSTLELGDSALYLCAGSLDGTKADTQYFGPGTRLTVL.

This clonotype was seen repeatedly, ten times or more. CDR3: CASSLAYNEQFF. CDR3 sequence (DNA): TGCGCCAGCAGCTTGGCCTACAATGAGCAGTTCTTC. This chain joins TRBV5-1 and TRBJ2-1; D uncertain. V lost 0 bases and J 2 bases, leaving 0 bases between the germline ends. This CDR3 is built from 12 residues. CDR1 is SGHRS, CDR2 YFSETQ, per germline.

There are a few counts of this clonotype. The chain employs TRBV25-1 and TRBJ2-4; D assignment may be TRBD1 or TRBD2 (6 bases each). In germline, CDR1 is MGHDK, CDR2 SYGVNS. The CDR3 is made up of 14 amino acids. Deletions cut 1 base from V and 7 bases from J, with 11 bases between. The CDR3 DNA sequence: TGTGCCAGCAGTGAATCCCAGGGGAGGAACATTCAGTACTTC. Its translation: CASSESQGRNIQYF.

This clonotype has a count of ten or more. The V gene is TRBV5-1, the J gene TRBJ2-2, with D uncertain. The CDR3 is 15 amino acids. The germline V and J ends were trimmed by 1 base and 3 bases, with 10 bases remaining between them. Germline V lookup: CDR1 SGHRS, CDR2 YFSETQ. CDR3 DNA sequence: TGCGCCAGCAGCTTGAGTGGCACTGACACCGGGGAGCTGTTTTTT. Translation: CASSLSGTDTGELFF.

Written as DNA, the CDR3 is TGTGCCAGCAGCTTGATGGGACTCGGCCCTTACAATGAGCAGTTCTTC. As protein: CASSLMGLGPYNEQFF. The rearrangement uses TRBV5-6 and TRBJ2-1; possible D gene TRBD2, 6 bases. CDR1 is SGHDT, CDR2 YYEEEE, per germline. There are 16 residues in the CDR3. V dropped 1 base and J dropped 4 bases, with 15 bases sitting between them.

This chain joins TRBV20-1 and TRBJ1-2; D might be TRBD1 (5 bases). There are 14 residues in the CDR3. Trimming shortened V by 1 base and J by 4 bases, and 13 bases separated the two germline ends. Germline V lookup: CDR1 DFQATT, CDR2 SNEGSKA (reference sequence). The CDR3 region has the DNA TGCAGTGCTAGAGTCCCAGGGACGGGCTATGGCTACACCTTC. It translates to CSARVPGTGYGYTF.

In this sample, this clonotype turned up a few times. This chain connects TRBV5-4 to TRBJ1-1; D might be TRBD1 (5 bases). The CDR3 is 14 residues long. V gave up 4 bases and J gave up 5 bases, with 15 bases separating them. Germline V gene data show CDR1 as SGHNT and CDR2 as YYREEE (reference sequence). CDR3 DNA sequence: TGTGCCAGCAGCCGTCGAGACAGTTTAACTGAAGCTTTCTTT. Its protein product is CASSRRDSLTEAFF.

In this sample, this clonotype turned up many times. This chain joins TRBV4-3 and TRBJ1-5; maybe TRBD1 (5 bases). V lost 1 base and J lost 2, with 9 bases in between. The CDR3 has 15 residues. From germline, CDR1 is LGHNA and CDR2 YSLEER. CDR3 nucleotide sequence: TGCGCCAGCAGCCAAGGGGCGGGGGGCAATCAGCCCCAGCATTTT. It specifies CASSQGAGGNQPQHF.

This chain uses TRBV7-9 with TRBJ2-7; no reliable D call. The germline V and J ends were trimmed by 5 bases and 7 bases, with 12 bases remaining between them. The CDR3 runs to 12 residues. Germline V CDR1 and CDR2: SEHNR, FQNEAQ (reference sequence). The CDR3 nucleotides read TGTGCCAGCAGCATGGGCCCCAGGGAGCAGTACTTC. This encodes CASSMGPREQYF.

This clonotype was detected only a few times. The J gene is TRBJ2-4, the V gene TRBV18; 7 positions agree with TRBD1. The CDR3 consists of 14 residues. Trimming removed 5 bases from V and 3 bases from J; junction bases left unmatched: 4. The germline gives CDR1 KGHSH, CDR2 LQKENI. CDR3 in amino acids: CASSAGTVKNIQYF. The CDR3 nucleotides read TGTGCCAGCTCAGCAGGGACAGTCAAAAACATTCAGTACTTC.